The present entry profiles one T cell receptor (beta chain) with its context. Sequenced by immunoSEQ multiplex PCR; TCRdb stores in-frame clones only, minus some. Here the sample spans about 79,000 clones, roughly 93% being singletons. This specimen comes from a study of control samples from healthy donors and cancer patients. The CDR3 sequence is 13 residues long. Deletions cut 3 bases from V and 5 bases from J, with 10 bases between. CDR1 and CDR2 (germline): LGHDT, YNNKEL (reference sequence). The chain has TRBV3-1 (or the pseudogene TRBV3-2) and TRBJ1-1; the D is unclear. Sample: PBMCs. This clonotype was obtained from a woman in her forties with lung cancer. CDR3: CASSQDRGTEAFF. The CDR3 DNA reads TGTGCCAGCAGCCAGGACCGGGGAACTGAAGCTTTCTTT.